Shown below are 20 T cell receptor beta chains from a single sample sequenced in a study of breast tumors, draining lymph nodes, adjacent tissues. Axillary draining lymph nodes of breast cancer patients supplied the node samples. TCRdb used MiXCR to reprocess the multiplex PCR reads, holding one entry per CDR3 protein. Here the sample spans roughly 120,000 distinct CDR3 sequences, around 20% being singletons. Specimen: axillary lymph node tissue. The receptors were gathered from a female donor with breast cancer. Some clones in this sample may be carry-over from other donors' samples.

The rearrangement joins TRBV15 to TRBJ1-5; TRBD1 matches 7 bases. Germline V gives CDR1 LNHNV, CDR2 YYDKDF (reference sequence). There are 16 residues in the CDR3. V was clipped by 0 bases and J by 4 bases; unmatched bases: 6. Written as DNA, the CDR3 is TGTGCCACCAGCAGAGACCGGGACAGTCCAAATCAGCCCCAGCATTTT. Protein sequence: CATSRDRDSPNQPQHF.

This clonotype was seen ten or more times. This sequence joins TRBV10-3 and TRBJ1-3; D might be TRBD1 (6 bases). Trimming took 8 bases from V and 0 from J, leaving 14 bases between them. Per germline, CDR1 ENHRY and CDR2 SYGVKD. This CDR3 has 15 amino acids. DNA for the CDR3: TGTGCCATCCACGACGGGGGCCTCTCTGGAAACACCATATATTTT. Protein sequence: CAIHDGGLSGNTIYF.

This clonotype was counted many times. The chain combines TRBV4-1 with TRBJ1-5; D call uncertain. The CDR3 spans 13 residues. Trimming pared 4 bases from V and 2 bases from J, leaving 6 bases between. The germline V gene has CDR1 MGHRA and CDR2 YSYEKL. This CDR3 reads CASSRAGNQPQHF. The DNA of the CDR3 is TGCGCCAGCAGCCGGGCAGGCAATCAGCCCCAGCATTTT.

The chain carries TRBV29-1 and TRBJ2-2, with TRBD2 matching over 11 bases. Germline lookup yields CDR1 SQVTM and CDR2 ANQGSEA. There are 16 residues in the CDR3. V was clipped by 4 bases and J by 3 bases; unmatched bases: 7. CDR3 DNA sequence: TGCAGCGTTGTTTTTAGCGGGAGGGCCTACACCGGGGAGCTGTTTTTT. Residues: CSVVFSGRAYTGELFF.

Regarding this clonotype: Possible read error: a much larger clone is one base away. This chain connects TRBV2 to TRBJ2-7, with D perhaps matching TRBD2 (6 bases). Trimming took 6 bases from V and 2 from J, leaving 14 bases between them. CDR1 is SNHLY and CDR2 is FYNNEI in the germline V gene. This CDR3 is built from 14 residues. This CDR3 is CASRGGTDAYEQYF. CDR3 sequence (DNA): TGTGCCAGCAGGGGCGGGACCGACGCCTACGAGCAGTACTTC.

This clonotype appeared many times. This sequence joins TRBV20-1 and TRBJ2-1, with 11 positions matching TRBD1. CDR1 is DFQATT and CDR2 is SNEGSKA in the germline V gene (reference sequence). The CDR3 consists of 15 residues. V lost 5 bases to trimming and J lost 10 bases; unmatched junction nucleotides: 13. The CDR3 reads CSAEPRDRGGWEQFF. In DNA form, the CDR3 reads TGCAGTGCTGAACCCCGGGACAGGGGGGGTTGGGAGCAGTTCTTC.

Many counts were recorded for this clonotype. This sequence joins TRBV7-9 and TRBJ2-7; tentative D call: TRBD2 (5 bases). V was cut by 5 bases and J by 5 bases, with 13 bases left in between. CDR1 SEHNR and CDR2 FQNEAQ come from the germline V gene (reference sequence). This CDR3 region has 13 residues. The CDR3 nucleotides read TGTGCCAGCAGCGAAGAGCGGCGACACGAGCAGTACTTC. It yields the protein CASSEERRHEQYF.

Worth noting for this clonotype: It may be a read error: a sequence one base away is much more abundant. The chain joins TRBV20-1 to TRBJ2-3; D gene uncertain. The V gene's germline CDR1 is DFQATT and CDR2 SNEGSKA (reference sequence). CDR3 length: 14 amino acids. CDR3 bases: TGCGGTGCTAGAGATCAATATAGGAGTAGTACGCAGTATTTT. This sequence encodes CGARDQYRSSTQYF.

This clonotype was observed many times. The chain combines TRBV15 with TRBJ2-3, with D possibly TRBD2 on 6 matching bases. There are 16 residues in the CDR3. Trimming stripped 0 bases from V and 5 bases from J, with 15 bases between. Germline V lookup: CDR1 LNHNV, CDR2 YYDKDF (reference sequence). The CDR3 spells CATSRDKTGARDTQYF. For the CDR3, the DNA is TGTGCCACCAGCAGAGATAAAACGGGAGCAAGAGATACGCAGTATTTT.

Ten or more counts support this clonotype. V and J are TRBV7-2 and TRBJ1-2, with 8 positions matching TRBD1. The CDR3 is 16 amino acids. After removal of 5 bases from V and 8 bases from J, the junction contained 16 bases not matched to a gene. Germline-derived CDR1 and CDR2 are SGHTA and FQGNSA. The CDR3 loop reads CASSPQSGQAIGGYTF. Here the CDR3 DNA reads TGTGCCAGCAGCCCGCAATCGGGACAGGCCATAGGGGGCTACACCTTC.

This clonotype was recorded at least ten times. The CDR3 bases are TGTGCCAGCAGTCACAGGGACAACACAGATACGCAGTATTTT. Amino acids: CASSHRDNTDTQYF. The chain joins TRBV7-3 to TRBJ2-3, with D possibly TRBD1 on 6 matching bases. Trimming removed 6 bases at V and 2 bases at J, with 12 bases between. This CDR3 is built from 14 residues. CDR1 SGHTA and CDR2 FQGTGA come from the germline V gene.

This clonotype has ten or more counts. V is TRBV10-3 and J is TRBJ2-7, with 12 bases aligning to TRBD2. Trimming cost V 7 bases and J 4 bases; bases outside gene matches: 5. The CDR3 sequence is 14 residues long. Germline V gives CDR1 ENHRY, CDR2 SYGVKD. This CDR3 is CAITDGLAGYEQYF. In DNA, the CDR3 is TGTGCCATCACCGATGGACTAGCGGGATACGAGCAGTACTTC.

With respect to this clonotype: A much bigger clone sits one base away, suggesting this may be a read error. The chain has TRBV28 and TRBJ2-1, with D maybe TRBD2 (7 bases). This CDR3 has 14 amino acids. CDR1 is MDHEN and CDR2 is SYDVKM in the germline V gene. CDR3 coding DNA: TGTGCCAGCAGGGGAGGGGGTGCCCACAATGAGCAGCTCTTC. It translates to CASRGGGAHNEQLF.

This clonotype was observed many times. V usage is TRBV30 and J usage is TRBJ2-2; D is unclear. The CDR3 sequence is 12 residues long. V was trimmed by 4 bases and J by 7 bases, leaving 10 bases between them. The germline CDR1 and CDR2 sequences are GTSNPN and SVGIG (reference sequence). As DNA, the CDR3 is TGTGCCTGGAACCAAGCTGTCGGGGAGCTGTTTTTT. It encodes CAWNQAVGELFF.

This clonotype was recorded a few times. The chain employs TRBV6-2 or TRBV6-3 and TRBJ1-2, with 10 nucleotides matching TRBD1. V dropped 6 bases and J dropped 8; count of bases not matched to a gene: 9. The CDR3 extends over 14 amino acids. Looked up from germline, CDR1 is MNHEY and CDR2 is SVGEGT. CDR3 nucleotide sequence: TGTGCCAGCAGGACCGGGACAGGGGTGAGAGGCTACACCTTC. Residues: CASRTGTGVRGYTF.

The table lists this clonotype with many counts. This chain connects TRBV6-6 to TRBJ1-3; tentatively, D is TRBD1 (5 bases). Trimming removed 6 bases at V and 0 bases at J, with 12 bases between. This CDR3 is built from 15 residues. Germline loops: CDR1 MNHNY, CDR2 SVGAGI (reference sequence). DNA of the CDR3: TGTGCCAGCAGCCCAGGGATTAGCTCTGGAAACACCATATATTTT. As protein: CASSPGISSGNTIYF.

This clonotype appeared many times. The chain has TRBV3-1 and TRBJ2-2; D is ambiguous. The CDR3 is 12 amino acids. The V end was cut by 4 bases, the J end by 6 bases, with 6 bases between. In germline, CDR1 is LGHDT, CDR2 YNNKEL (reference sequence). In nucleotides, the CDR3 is TGTGCCAGCAGCCTTCTTGCCGGGGAGCTGTTTTTT. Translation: CASSLLAGELFF. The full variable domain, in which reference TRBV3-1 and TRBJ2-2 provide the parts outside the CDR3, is DTAVSQTPKYLVTQMGNDKSIKCEQNLGHDTMYWYKQDSKKFLKIMFSYNNKELIINETVPNRFSPKSPDKAHLNLHINSLELGDSAVYFCASSLLAGELFFGEGSRLTVL.

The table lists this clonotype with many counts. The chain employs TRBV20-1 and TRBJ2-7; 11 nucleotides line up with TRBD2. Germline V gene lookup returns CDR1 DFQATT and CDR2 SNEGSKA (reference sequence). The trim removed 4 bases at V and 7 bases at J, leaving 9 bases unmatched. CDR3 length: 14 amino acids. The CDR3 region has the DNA TGCAGTGCTACCTTTAGCGGGGGGGCCTGGGAGCAGTACTTC. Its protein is CSATFSGGAWEQYF.

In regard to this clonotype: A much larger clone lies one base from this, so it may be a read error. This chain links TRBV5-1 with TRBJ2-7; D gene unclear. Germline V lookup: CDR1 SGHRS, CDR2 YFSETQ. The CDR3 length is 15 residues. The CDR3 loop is CASSYGPGPNYGQYF. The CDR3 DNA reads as TGCGCCAGCAGCTACGGTCCGGGCCCAAACTACGGGCAGTACTTC.

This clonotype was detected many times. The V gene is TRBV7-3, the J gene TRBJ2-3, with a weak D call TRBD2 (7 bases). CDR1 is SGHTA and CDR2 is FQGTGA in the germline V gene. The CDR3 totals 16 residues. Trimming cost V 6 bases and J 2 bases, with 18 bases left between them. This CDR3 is CASSPRGGGVTDTQYF. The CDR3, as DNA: TGTGCCAGCAGTCCAAGGGGGGGGGGCGTCACAGATACGCAGTATTTT.